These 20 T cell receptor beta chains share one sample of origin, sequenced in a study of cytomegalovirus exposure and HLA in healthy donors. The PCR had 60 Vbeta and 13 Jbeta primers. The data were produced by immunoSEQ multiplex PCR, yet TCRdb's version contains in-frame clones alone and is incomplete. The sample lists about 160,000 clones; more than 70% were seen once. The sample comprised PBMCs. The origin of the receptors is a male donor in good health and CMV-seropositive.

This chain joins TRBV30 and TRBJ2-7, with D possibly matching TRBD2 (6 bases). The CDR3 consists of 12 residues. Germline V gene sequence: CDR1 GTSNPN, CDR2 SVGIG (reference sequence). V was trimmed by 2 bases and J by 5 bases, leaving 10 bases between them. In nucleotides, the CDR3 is TGTGCCTGGAGTTTTACGGGGGACGAGCAGTACTTC. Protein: CAWSFTGDEQYF.

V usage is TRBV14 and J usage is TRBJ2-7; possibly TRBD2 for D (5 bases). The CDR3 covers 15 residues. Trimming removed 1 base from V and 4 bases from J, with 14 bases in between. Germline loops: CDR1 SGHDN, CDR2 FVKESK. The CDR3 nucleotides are TGTGCCAGCAGCCAAGGTCCCCCGCGGGTATACGAGCAGTACTTC. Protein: CASSQGPPRVYEQYF.

CDR3 region: CAISVGAGGQETQYF. The CDR3, as DNA: TGTGCCATCAGTGTAGGGGCGGGAGGCCAAGAGACCCAGTACTTC. The chain employs TRBV10-3 and TRBJ2-5; 8 nucleotides agree with TRBD2. Trimming took 4 bases from V and 1 from J; bases not matched to a gene: 5. Germline-derived CDR1 and CDR2 are ENHRY and SYGVKD. This CDR3 is 15 amino acids long.

The DNA of the CDR3 is TGTGCCAGCAGCTTAGACGGGACACCGACACAGTTCTTC. Its translation: CASSLDGTPTQFF. The chain links TRBV11-3 to TRBJ2-1, with D tentatively TRBD1 (6 bases). CDR3 length: 13 amino acids. V was shortened by 0 bases and J by 13 bases, with 13 bases between the two germline ends. The germline CDR1 and CDR2 sequences are SGHNT and YENEEA.

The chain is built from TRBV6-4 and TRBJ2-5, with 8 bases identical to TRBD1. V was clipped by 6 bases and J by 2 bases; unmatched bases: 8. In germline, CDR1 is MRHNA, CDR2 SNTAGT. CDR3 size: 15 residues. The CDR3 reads CASSRDRGGQETQYF. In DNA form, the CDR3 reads TGTGCCAGCAGCAGAGACAGGGGTGGGCAAGAGACCCAGTACTTC.

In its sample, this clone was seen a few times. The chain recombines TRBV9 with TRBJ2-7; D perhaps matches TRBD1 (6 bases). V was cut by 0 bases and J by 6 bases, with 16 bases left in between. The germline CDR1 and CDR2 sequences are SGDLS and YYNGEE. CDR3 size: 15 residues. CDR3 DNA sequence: TGTGCCAGCAGCGTAGGCTCCGGGACAACGGGCGAGCAGTACTTC. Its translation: CASSVGSGTTGEQYF. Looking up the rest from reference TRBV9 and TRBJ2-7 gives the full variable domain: DSGVTQTPKHLITATGQRVTLRCSPRSGDLSVYWYQQSLDQGLQFLIQYYNGEERAKGNILERFSAQQFPDLHSELNLSSLELGDSALYFCASSVGSGTTGEQYFGPGTRLTVT.

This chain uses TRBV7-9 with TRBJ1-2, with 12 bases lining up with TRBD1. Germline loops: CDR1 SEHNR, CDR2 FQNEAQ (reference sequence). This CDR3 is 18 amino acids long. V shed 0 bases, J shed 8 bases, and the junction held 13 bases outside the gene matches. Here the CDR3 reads CASSLALSLGQGAQGYTF. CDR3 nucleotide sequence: TGTGCCAGCAGCTTAGCCCTTTCATTGGGACAGGGGGCGCAGGGCTACACCTTC.

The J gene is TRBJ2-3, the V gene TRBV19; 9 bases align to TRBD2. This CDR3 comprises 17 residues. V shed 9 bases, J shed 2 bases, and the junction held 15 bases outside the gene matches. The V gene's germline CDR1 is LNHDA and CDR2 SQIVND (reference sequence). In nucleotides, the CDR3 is TGTGCCAGCCGGGTCGGGTGGGCTAGCGGGGCCACAGATACGCAGTATTTT. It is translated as CASRVGWASGATDTQYF.

CDR3 bases: TGTGCCATCAGTGAGCCGGGACTATCTGAGCAGTTCTTC. Amino acids: CAISEPGLSEQFF. The gene calls are TRBV10-3 and TRBJ2-1; 7 bases line up with TRBD2. The V gene's germline CDR1 is ENHRY and CDR2 SYGVKD. V lost 2 bases and J lost 9; bases outside the gene matches: 4. The CDR3 runs to 13 residues.

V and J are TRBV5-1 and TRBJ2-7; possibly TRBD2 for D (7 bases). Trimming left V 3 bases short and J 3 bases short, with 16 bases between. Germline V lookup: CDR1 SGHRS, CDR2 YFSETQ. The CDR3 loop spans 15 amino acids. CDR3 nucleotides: TGCGCCAGCAGCTCGGGGGGTGGGACATTCTACGAGCAGTACTTC. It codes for CASSSGGGTFYEQYF.

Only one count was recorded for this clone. The CDR3 spells CASSLSWSGALGAFF. The CDR3 bases are TGTGCCAGCAGCTTATCTTGGTCAGGGGCATTAGGAGCTTTCTTT. The chain has TRBV7-2 and TRBJ1-1, with a possible D match to TRBD1 (6 bases). The V gene's germline CDR1 is SGHTA and CDR2 FQGNSA. CDR3 length equals 15 residues. The V end was cut by 2 bases, the J end by 10 bases, with 20 bases between.

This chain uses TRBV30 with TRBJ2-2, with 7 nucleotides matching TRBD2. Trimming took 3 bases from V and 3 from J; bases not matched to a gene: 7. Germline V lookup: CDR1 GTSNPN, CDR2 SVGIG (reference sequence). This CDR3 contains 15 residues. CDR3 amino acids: CAWSEAGFDTGELFF. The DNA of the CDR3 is TGTGCCTGGAGCGAAGCGGGGTTTGACACCGGGGAGCTGTTTTTT.

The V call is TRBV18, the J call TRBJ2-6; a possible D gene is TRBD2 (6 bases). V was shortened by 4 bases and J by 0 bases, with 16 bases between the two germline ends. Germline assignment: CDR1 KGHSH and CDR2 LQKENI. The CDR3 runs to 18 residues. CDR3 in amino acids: CASSLSGTQDSGANVLTF. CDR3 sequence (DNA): TGTGCCAGCTCACTCTCCGGGACTCAGGACTCTGGGGCCAACGTCCTGACTTTC.

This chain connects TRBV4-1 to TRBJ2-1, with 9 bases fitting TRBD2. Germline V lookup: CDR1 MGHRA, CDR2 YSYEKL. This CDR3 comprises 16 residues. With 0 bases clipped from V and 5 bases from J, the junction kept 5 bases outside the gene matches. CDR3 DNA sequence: TGCGCCAGCAGCCAAGAATGGACTAGCGTTAACAATGAGCAGTTCTTC. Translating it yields CASSQEWTSVNNEQFF.

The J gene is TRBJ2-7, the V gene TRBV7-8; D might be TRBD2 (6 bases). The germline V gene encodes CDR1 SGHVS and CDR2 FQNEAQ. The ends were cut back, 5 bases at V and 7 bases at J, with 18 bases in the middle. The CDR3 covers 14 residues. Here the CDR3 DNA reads TGTGCCAGCAGCCCGTGGCGGGACCTGGGGGAGCAGTACTTC. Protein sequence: CASSPWRDLGEQYF.

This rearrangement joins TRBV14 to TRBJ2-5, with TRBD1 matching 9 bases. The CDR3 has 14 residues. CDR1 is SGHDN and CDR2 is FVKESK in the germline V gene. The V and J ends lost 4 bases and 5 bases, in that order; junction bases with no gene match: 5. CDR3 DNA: TGTGCCAGCAGCCCCACAGGGGGCGGTGAGACCCAGTACTTC. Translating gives CASSPTGGGETQYF.

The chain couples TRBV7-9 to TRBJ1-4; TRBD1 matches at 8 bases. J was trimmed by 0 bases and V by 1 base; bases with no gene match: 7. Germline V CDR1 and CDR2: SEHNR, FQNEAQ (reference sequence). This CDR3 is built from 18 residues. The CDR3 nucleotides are TGTGCCAGCAGCTTAGGGACAGGGTCCGGGGCAACTAATGAAAAACTGTTTTTT. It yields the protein CASSLGTGSGATNEKLFF.

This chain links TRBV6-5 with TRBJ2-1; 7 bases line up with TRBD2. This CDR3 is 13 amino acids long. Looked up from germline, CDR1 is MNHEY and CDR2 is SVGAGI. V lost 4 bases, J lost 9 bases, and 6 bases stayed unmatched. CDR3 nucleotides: TGTGCCAGCAGTTCGGGCGGGAGAACTGAGCAGTTCTTC. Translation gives CASSSGGRTEQFF.

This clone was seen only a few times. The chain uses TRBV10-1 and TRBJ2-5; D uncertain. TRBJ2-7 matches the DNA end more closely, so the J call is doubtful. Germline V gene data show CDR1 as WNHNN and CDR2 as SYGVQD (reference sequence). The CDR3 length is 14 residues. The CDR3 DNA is TGCGCCCTCCGACCTCGACTGAGTACCTACGAGCAGTACTTC. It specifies CALRPRLSTYEQYF.

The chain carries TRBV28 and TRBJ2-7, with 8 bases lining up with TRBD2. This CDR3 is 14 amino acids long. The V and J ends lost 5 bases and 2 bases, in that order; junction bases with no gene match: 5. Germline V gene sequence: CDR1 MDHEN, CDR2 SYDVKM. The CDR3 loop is CASSPGLEPYEQYF. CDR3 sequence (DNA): TGTGCCAGCAGTCCGGGACTAGAGCCCTACGAGCAGTACTTC.